The entry that follows covers one TCR beta chain sequence. Its target is unknown. This entry comes from a study of Ad26.COV2.S vaccination and SARS-CoV-2 variants. Findings and limits, study-wide: Marked by substantial breadth, spike-specific CD8+ and CD4+ T cell responses were reportedly seen after vaccination. Vaccinees and placebo recipients showed similar non-spike TCR breadth. TCR breadth and depth estimates may have understated total T cell responses. People who got the vaccine had more spike-specific TCR breadth than people who got placebo.

CDR1 and CDR2 from the germline V gene are SQVTM and ANQGSEA. Trimming took 3 bases from V and 6 from J, leaving 8 bases between them. The CDR3 length is 11 residues. Method: immunoSEQ multiplex PCR; TCRdb's copy keeps in-frame clones and lacks some. The profile shows roughly 180,000 clones, around 88% of them singletons. The sequence derives from a human donor who had recovered from COVID-19. V gene TRBV29-1 combines with J gene TRBJ1-2; D is uncertain. Sequencing was performed on peripheral blood, taken after recovery from COVID-19. Written as DNA, the CDR3 is TGCAGCGTTGACGTGGGAAATGGCTACACCTTC. Its translation is CSVDVGNGYTF.